The T cell receptor beta chain described here comes from a study of response to subunit inactivated influenza vaccine. Study-wide results and caveats: It was the authors' suggestion that each seasonal influenza vaccination recruits few new T cells.

The CDR3 is 14 amino acids. Trimming left V 2 bases short and J 2 bases short, with 7 bases between. This clonotype has ten or more counts. Its antigen is undetermined. TCRdb independently ran MiXCR on the RT-PCR reads; one entry per CDR3 protein. The sample lists approximately 530,000 distinct CDR3 sequences, approximately 7.2% occurring once. The rearrangement uses TRBV12-3 or TRBV12-4 and TRBJ2-1, with D perhaps matching TRBD2 (6 bases). Sequencing used PBMCs from blood, obtained approximately 25 months after vaccination. The sequence was obtained from a man between 50 and 75 years old who received an inactivated influenza vaccine. The CDR3 here is CASSLTSPYNEQFF. CDR3 coding DNA: TGTGCCAGCAGTTTAACTAGCCCCTACAATGAGCAGTTCTTC.